The rows below give T cell receptor beta chains drawn from one sample of a study of T cell repertoires in cytomegalovirus infection. These TCRs' antigens remain unknown. TCRdb called the reads again in MiXCR, with one record for every CDR3 protein. The sample lists roughly 990,000 distinct CDR3 sequences; approximately 31% were seen once. The source material was cultured CD8+ T cells from PBMCs, sampled from culture after CMV antigen stimulation. The source is a human donor in good health (CMV status not recorded). Some clones in this sample may be carry-over from other donors' samples. Both conserved end residues are part of each CDR3. The order of the fields is J gene, V gene, clone size, D gene, CDR3 protein, CDR3 DNA. The D gene is left open where the match is weak. The size field is filled for only some rows; it gives once, few, many or a size class.

j_call: TRBJ2-1; v_call: TRBV6-2/TRBV6-3; clone_size: -; d_call: -; cdr3_aa: CASSELWGSNEQFF; cdr3_nt: TGTGCCAGCAGTGAACTATGGGGAAGCAATGAGCAGTTCTTC
j_call: TRBJ2-1; v_call: TRBV6-2/TRBV6-3; clone_size: -; d_call: -; cdr3_aa: CASSVIRQRNEQFF; cdr3_nt: TGTGCCAGCAGTGTCATACGACAGCGGAATGAGCAGTTCTTC
j_call: TRBJ2-5; v_call: TRBV7-8; clone_size: many; d_call: TRBD2; cdr3_aa: CASTQPSRGGYSGTQYF; cdr3_nt: TGTGCCAGCACCCAGCCGTCTCGGGGGGGGTACAGTGGGACCCAGTACTTC
j_call: TRBJ2-2; v_call: TRBV12-3/TRBV12-4; clone_size: -; d_call: -; cdr3_aa: CASSALNTGELFF; cdr3_nt: TGTGCCAGCAGTGCCTTGAACACCGGGGAGCTGTTTTTT
j_call: TRBJ2-2; v_call: TRBV12-3/TRBV12-4; clone_size: many; d_call: -; cdr3_aa: CASSLANTGELFF; cdr3_nt: TGTGCCAGCAGTTTGGCGAACACCGGGGAGCTGTTTTTT
j_call: TRBJ1-5; v_call: TRBV4-1; clone_size: few; d_call: -; cdr3_aa: CASSQNFEQALNQPQHF; cdr3_nt: TGCGCCAGCAGCCAAAATTTTGAACAGGCCCTAAATCAGCCCCAGCATTTT
j_call: TRBJ1-2; v_call: TRBV18; clone_size: -; d_call: TRBD1; cdr3_aa: CASSPPTGRLYGYTF; cdr3_nt: TGTGCCAGCTCACCCCCGACAGGGAGGCTCTATGGCTACACCTTC
j_call: TRBJ2-1; v_call: TRBV12-3/TRBV12-4; clone_size: -; d_call: TRBD1; cdr3_aa: CASREGQGRPNNRYPPVIF; cdr3_nt: TGTGCCAGCAGGGAAGGACAGGGGCGTCCAAATAATCGATACCCTCCTGTTATCTTC
j_call: TRBJ2-7; v_call: TRBV20-1; clone_size: -; d_call: TRBD1; cdr3_aa: CSALTGDSYEQYF; cdr3_nt: TGCAGTGCTTTGACAGGGGACTCCTACGAGCAGTACTTC
j_call: TRBJ2-2; v_call: TRBV14; clone_size: -; d_call: TRBD1; cdr3_aa: CASSHETGVIGELFF; cdr3_nt: TGTGCCAGCAGCCACGAGACAGGGGTTATCGGGGAGCTGTTTTTT
j_call: TRBJ2-1; v_call: TRBV7-9; clone_size: -; d_call: TRBD2; cdr3_aa: CASSSPGLHNEQFF; cdr3_nt: TGTGCCAGCAGCTCCCCGGGACTACACAATGAGCAGTTCTTC
j_call: TRBJ2-5; v_call: TRBV5-1; clone_size: -; d_call: -; cdr3_aa: CASSFVQVPKETQYF; cdr3_nt: TGCGCCAGCAGCTTTGTCCAGGTCCCAAAAGAGACCCAGTACTTC
j_call: TRBJ2-1; v_call: TRBV27; clone_size: few; d_call: -; cdr3_aa: CASTSKGGNEQFF; cdr3_nt: TGTGCCAGCACCTCAAAAGGTGGGAATGAGCAGTTCTTC